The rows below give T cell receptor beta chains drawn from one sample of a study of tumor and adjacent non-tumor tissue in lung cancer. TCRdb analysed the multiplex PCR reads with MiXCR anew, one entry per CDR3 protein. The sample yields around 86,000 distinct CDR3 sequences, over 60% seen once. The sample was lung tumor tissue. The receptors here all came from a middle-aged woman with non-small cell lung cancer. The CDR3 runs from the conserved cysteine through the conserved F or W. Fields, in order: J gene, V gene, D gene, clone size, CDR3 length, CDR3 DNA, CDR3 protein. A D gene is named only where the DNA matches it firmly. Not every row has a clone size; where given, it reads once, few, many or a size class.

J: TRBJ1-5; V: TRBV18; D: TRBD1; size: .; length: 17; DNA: TGTGCCAGCTCATCAGCGGGACAGGGAGTGAGCAATCAGCCCCAGCATTTT; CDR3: CASSSAGQGVSNQPQHF
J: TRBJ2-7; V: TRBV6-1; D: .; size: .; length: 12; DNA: TGTGCCACCACTAAAGGCACCCACGTGCAGTACTTC; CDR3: CATTKGTHVQYF
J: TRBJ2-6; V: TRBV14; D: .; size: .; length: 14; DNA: TGTGTCAGCAGCCAAGGGTTGGGGGTCAACGTCCTGACTTTC; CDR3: CVSSQGLGVNVLTF
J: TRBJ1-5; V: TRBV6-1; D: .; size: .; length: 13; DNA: TGTGCCAGCAGTGAAGGCGGAGTCAGGCCCCAGCATTTT; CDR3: CASSEGGVRPQHF
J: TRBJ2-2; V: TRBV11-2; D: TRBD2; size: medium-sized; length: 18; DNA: TGTGCCAGCAGATTTCTGGGTAGCGGGAGGGCCAACACCGGGGAGCTGTTTTTT; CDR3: CASRFLGSGRANTGELFF
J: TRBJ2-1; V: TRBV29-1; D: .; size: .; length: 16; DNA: TGCAGCGTTGGAAGGGACCGAGTACCGGGGGGCTATGAGCAGTTCTTC; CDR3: CSVGRDRVPGGYEQFF
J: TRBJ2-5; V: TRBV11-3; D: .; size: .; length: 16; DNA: TGTGCCAGCAGCCGCCGAGCTAGTCGGAACCTAGAGACTCAGTACTTC; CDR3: CASSRRASRNLETQYF
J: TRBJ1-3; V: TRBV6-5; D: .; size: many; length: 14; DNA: TGTGCCAGTCGCGGCAGACAAACTGGAAACACCATATATTTT; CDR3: CASRGRQTGNTIYF
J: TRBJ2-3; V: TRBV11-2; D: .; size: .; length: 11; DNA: TGTCCCAGCAGCTTATCGGATTGGCAGTATTTT; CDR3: CPSSLSDWQYF
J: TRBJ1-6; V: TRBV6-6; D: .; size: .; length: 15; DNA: TGTGCCAGCTGTCTAAGGACTGGGGAGTATTCACCCCTCCACTTT; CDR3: CASCLRTGEYSPLHF
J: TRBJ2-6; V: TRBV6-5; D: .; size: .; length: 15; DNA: TGTGCCAGCAGTGTCACAGAGACTGGGGCCAACGTCCTGAGTTTC; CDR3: CASSVTETGANVLSF
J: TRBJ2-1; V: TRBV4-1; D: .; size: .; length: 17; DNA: TGCGACAGCAGTCAAGAAAGGGGGGCAACCGGGGGCAATGAGCAGTTCTTC; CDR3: CDSSQERGATGGNEQFF
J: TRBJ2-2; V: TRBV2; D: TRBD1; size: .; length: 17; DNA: TGTGCCAGCATAAAGGACAGGGGCCTAACGAACGCCGGGGAGCTGTTTTTT; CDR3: CASIKDRGLTNAGELFF
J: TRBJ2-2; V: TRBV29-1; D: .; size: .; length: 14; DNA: TGCGACGGGACAGTCGGGAGCTACACCGGGGGGCTGTTTTTT; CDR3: CDGTVGSYTGGLFF
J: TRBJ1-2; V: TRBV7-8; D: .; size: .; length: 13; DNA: TGTGCCAGGACATTAGGGATGCGCTATGGCTACACCTTC; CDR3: CARTLGMRYGYTF
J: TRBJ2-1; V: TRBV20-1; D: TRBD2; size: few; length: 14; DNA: TGCAGTGCTAGTAGAGGACTAGCCTACAATGAGCAGTTCTTC; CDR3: CSASRGLAYNEQFF
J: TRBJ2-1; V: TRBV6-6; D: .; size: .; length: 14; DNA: TGTACCAGCGGGCGGGTTGGGGATCACAATGAGCAGTTCTTC; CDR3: CTSGRVGDHNEQFF
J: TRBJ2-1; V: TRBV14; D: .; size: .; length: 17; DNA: TGTGCCAGCAGCCAAGACTTAGGCCCTCTGGTCTACAATGAGCAGTTCTTC; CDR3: CASSQDLGPLVYNEQFF
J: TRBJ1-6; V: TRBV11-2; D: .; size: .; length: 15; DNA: TGTGCCAGCAGCTTAGCCTTGGGAAATTATTCACCCCTCCACTTT; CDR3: CASSLALGNYSPLHF
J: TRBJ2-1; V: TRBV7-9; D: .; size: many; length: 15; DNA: TGTGCCAGCAGCCCGCGCGCCAGGGAGGAGAATGAGCAGTTCTTC; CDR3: CASSPRAREENEQFF
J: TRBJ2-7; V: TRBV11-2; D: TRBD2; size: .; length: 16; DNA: TGTACCACCAGCGAGAGAATAGCGGGAGAACGTGGCGAGCAGTGCTTC; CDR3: CTTSERIAGERGEQCF
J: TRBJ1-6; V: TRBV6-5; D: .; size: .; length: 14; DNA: TGTGCCAGCAGTTATGAGGGTTTAGGTTCACCCCTCCACTTT; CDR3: CASSYEGLGSPLHF
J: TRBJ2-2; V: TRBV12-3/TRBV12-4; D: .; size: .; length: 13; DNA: TGTGCCACCTGGGACTCGAACACCGGTGAGCTGTTTTTT; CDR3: CATWDSNTGELFF
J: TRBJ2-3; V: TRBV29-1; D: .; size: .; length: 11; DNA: TGCAGCACACCTTCTGGAGATAAGCAGTATTTT; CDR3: CSTPSGDKQYF
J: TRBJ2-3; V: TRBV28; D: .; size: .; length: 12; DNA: TGTGCCAGCACTTCTGTCTTAGATGCGCAGTATTTT; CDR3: CASTSVLDAQYF
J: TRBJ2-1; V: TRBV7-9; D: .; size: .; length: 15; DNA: TGTGCCAGCAGCTTAGGAGGCGGAGGAGTTAATGAGCAGTTCTTC; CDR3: CASSLGGGGVNEQFF
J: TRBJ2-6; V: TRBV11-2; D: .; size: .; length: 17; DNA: TGTGCCAGTAGCCCGAACTTGAAGGGCTCTGGGGCCGAGGTCCTGACTTTC; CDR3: CASSPNLKGSGAEVLTF
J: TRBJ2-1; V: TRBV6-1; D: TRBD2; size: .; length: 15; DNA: TGTGCCAGCAGTGAGGGGACTAGCGGGGTCCGTGAGCAGTTCTTC; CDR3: CASSEGTSGVREQFF
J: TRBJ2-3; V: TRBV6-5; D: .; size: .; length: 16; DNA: TGTGCCTGCAGTTACTCTCCCCCGGGGAGGACAGATACGCAGTATTTT; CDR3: CACSYSPPGRTDTQYF
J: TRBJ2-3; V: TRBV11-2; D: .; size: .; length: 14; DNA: TGTGCCAGCAGTCCTCTGAGCGCGGCAGATAAGCAGTATTTT; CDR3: CASSPLSAADKQYF
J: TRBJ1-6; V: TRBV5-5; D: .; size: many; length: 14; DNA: TGTGCCAGCAGCTTCTGGGGGGATAATTCACCCCTCCACTTT; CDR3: CASSFWGDNSPLHF
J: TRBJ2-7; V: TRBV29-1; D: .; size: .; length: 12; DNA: TGCAGCGTTACTGACGGACCCTACGAGCAATACTTC; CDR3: CSVTDGPYEQYF
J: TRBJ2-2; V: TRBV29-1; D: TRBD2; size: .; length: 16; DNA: TGCAACGCCGGACCTATCGCGGGAGTTTCGAGCGGGAAGCTGTTTTTT; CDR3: CNAGPIAGVSSGKLFF
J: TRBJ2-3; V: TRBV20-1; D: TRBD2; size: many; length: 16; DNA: TGCAGTGCCCAATGGGGCGGGACTAGCGCCACAGATACGCAGTATTTT; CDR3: CSAQWGGTSATDTQYF
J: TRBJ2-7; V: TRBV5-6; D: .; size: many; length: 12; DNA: TGTGCCAGCAGCCGGTGGGGCGGGGAGCAGTACTTC; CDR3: CASSRWGGEQYF
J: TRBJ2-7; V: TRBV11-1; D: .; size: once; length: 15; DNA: TGTGCCAGCGGCCTATGGGTGGTAGATTACAATGAGCAGTACTTC; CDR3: CASGLWVVDYNEQYF
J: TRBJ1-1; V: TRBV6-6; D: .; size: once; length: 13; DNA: TGTGCCAGCAGTTACGGGAGAGCTCCTGAAGATTTCTTT; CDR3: CASSYGRAPEDFF
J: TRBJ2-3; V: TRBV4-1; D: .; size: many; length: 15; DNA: TGCGCCAGCAGCCAAGATCCGGGACCCAGCGATACGCAGTATTTT; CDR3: CASSQDPGPSDTQYF
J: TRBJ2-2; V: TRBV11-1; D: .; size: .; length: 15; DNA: TGTGCTAGCAGCTCCTGGGCAATAGGAACCAGGGAGCTGTTTTTT; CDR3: CASSSWAIGTRELFF
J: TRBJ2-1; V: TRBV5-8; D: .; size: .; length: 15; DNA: TGTGCCAGCATCGCCTCTAGAGGCTCCTACAATGAGCAGTTCTTC; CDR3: CASIASRGSYNEQFF
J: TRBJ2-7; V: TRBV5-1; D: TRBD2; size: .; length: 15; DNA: TGCGCCAGCAGAACCGGGACTAGCTGCTCCTACGAGCAGCACTTC; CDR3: CASRTGTSCSYEQHF
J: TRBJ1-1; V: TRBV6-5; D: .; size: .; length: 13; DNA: TGTGCCAGTAGCAATGGGCCAGCTCAAGTAGCCTTCTTT; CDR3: CASSNGPAQVAFF
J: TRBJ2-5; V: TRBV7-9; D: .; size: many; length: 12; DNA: TGTGCCAGCACCCCCAGCCGAGAGACCCAGTACTTC; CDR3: CASTPSRETQYF
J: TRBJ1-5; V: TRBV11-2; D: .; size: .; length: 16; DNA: TGTGTCAGCAGTCCCCTCCCACAAAGGGGCGGTCAGCCCCTGCATTTT; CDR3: CVSSPLPQRGGQPLHF
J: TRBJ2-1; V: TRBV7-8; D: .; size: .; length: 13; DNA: TGTGCCAGCAACTTAGATAGTACTAGCGAGCAGTTCTTC; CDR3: CASNLDSTSEQFF
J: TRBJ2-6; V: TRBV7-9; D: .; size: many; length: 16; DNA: TGTGCCAGCAGCTTAGTCTCGGTGTCTGGGGCCAACGTCCTGACTTTC; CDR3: CASSLVSVSGANVLTF
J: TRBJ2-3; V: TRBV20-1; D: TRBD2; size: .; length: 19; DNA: TGCAGTGCTAGCCCCTCCGGACTAGCGGGGGGGGCTGGGTTAAGTACGCAGTATTTT; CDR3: CSASPSGLAGGAGLSTQYF
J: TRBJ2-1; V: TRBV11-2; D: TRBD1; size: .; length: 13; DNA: TGTGCTGGCACCTTAACAGGGGGGAATGAGCAGTTCTTC; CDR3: CAGTLTGGNEQFF
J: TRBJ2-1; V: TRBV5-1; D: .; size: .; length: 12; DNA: TGCGCCAGCAGCGGCGGTCCCCATGAGCAGTCCTTC; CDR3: CASSGGPHEQSF
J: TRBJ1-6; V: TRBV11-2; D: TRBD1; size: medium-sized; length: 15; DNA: TGTGCCAGCAGCCCAATTGACAGGGGGACTTCACCCCTCCACTTT; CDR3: CASSPIDRGTSPLHF
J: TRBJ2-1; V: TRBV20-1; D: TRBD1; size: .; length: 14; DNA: TGCAGTGCTAAGGTCGGACAGGGGAGCAATGAGCAGTTCTTC; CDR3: CSAKVGQGSNEQFF
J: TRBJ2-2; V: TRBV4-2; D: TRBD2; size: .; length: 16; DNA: TGTGTCAGCAGCCGAGGACTAGCGGGGGACACCTGGGAGCTGTTTTTT; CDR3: CVSSRGLAGDTWELFF